The clone carrying this TCR beta chain was detected only a few times. The source of the sample is a study of T cell changes during pregnancy in multiple sclerosis. Some clones are missing from TCRdb's copy, which holds only in-frame ones; the method was immunoSEQ multiplex PCR. The sample includes tens of thousands of clones, approximately 92% seen only once; the top ten take just over 2%. Germline V CDR1 and CDR2: SEHNR, FQNEAQ (reference sequence). The CDR3 runs to 15 residues. V was cut by 5 bases and J by 1 base, with 12 bases left in between. The rearrangement joins TRBV7-9 to TRBJ1-5, with D tentatively TRBD1 (6 bases). The receptor was derived from a female donor with multiple sclerosis, enrolled in a pregnancy study. The starting material was peripheral blood, obtained after pregnancy. The CDR3 spells CASSPWGLSNQPQHF. CDR3 DNA sequence: TGTGCCAGCAGCCCTTGGGGGCTAAGCAATCAGCCCCAGCATTTT.